The 24 T cell receptor beta chains reported below all come from one sample, sequenced in a study of Graves' ophthalmopathy and Graves' hyperthyroidism. Beta-chain TCR CDR3 regions were amplified from RNA transcripts. RT-PCR in the first round used HTBI primers; a second-round multiplex PCR followed. TCRdb recomputed calls from the multiplex PCR reads with MiXCR, one row per CDR3 protein. The repertoire holds about 230,000 distinct CDR3 sequences, with around 50% as singletons. The specimen was peripheral blood. All receptors derive from an adult man with Graves' ophthalmopathy.

The chain is built from TRBV2 and TRBJ1-4; D uncertain. Germline loops: CDR1 SNHLY, CDR2 FYNNEI. V was trimmed by 5 bases and J by 3 bases, leaving 10 bases between them. CDR3 size: 14 residues. CDR3 DNA: TGTGCCAGCAGTTTACGCTCAGCTAATGAAAAACTGTTTTTT. Its protein is CASSLRSANEKLFF.

This clonotype appeared many times. The CDR3 bases are TGCGCCAGCAGTGAGTCGGAAACCAATCAGCCCCAGCATTTT. Protein: CASSESETNQPQHF. V gene TRBV10-2 combines with J gene TRBJ1-5, with unresolved D. The V gene lost 0 bases and the J gene lost 3 bases, with 6 bases spanning the gap. CDR3 length: 14 residues. CDR1 and CDR2 (germline): WSHSY, SAAADI.

The rearrangement joins TRBV2 to TRBJ1-6, with a possible D match to TRBD1 (5 bases). V gave up 6 bases and J gave up 7 bases, with 16 bases separating them. The CDR3 spans 15 residues. Germline CDR1 SNHLY, CDR2 FYNNEI. The CDR3 reads CASSQESRGNSPLHF. The CDR3 bases are TGTGCCAGCAGCCAAGAATCTCGGGGGAATTCACCCCTCCACTTT.

V and J are TRBV11-3 and TRBJ2-7, with 7 bases fitting TRBD2. The CDR3 loop spans 15 amino acids. The trim removed 5 bases at V and 0 bases at J, leaving 7 bases unmatched. The V gene's germline CDR1 is SGHNT and CDR2 YENEEA. The CDR3 sequence is CASSLGGSSSYEQYF. CDR3 DNA sequence: TGTGCCAGCAGCCTCGGGGGGTCCAGCTCCTACGAGCAGTACTTC.

The chain couples TRBV25-1 to TRBJ1-6, with D possibly matching TRBD1 (5 bases). Germline values: CDR1 MGHDK, CDR2 SYGVNS. V lost 6 bases and J 5 bases, leaving 17 bases between the germline ends. This CDR3 is built from 16 residues. CDR3 protein: CASSLGPDIHNSPLHF. The CDR3 nucleotides are TGTGCCAGCAGCTTGGGCCCGGACATCCATAATTCACCCCTCCACTTT.

The chain uses TRBV29-1 and TRBJ1-1; D ambiguous. The CDR3 contains 13 residues. Germline-derived CDR1 and CDR2 are SQVTM and ANQGSEA. V was shortened by 7 bases and J by 3 bases, with 15 bases between the two germline ends. The CDR3 region has the DNA TGCAGCGGACTTAAAGGCTGGGACACTGAAGCTTTCTTT. Protein sequence: CSGLKGWDTEAFF.

There are a few counts of this clonotype. V gene TRBV3-1 combines with J gene TRBJ2-7; no clear D gene. The CDR3 extends over 13 amino acids. The germline V and J ends were trimmed by 5 bases and 6 bases, with 14 bases remaining between them. Germline V gene lookup returns CDR1 LGHDT and CDR2 YNNKEL (reference sequence). The CDR3 bases are TGTGCCAGCAGCTCGGGTTGGGTTGGCGAGCAGTACTTC. It codes for CASSSGWVGEQYF.

The chain combines TRBV2 with TRBJ1-5; D remains unclear. Trimming removed 7 bases from V and 3 bases from J, with 16 bases in between. CDR1 and CDR2 (germline): SNHLY, FYNNEI. The CDR3 consists of 15 residues. CDR3 in amino acids: CASTPFFGDNQPQHF. CDR3 bases: TGTGCCAGCACCCCCTTCTTTGGGGACAATCAGCCCCAGCATTTT.

Turning to this clonotype: This sequence may be a read error, since a much larger clone differs from it by one base. As the CDR3 is not closed by the conserved phenylalanine or tryptophan, this likely results from a read error. V gene TRBV29-1 combines with J gene TRBJ2-7; 9 bases match TRBD2. This CDR3 is 14 amino acids long. V was pared by 6 bases and J by 4 bases, with 10 bases of the junction left unmatched. Germline CDR1 SQVTM, CDR2 ANQGSEA. The CDR3 DNA reads TGCAGCGTCTCGGACAGCGGGGGGATATACGAGCAGTACCTC. Its translation is CSVSDSGGIYEQYL.

This rearrangement joins TRBV4-1 to TRBJ1-2; D may be TRBD1 (6 bases). Germline V lookup: CDR1 MGHRA, CDR2 YSYEKL. The CDR3 sequence is 14 residues long. V was clipped by 0 bases and J by 8 bases, with 13 bases between them. Written as DNA, the CDR3 is TGCGCCAGCAGCCAAGATAGGACAGTAGACGGCTACACCTTC. It is translated as CASSQDRTVDGYTF.

This chain joins TRBV12-3 or TRBV12-4 and TRBJ1-1; D uncertain. The germline V and J ends were trimmed by 6 bases and 7 bases, with 12 bases remaining between them. The CDR3 contains 12 residues. CDR3 DNA: TGTGCCAGCAGCGTACTTAACGGTGAAGCTTTCTTT. Its protein is CASSVLNGEAFF.

This clonotype was seen more than once but under ten times. The J gene is TRBJ2-7, the V gene TRBV29-1; 7 bases are shared with TRBD2. The CDR3 runs to 16 residues. Losses at the gene ends were 5 bases for V and 3 bases for J; bases not matched to a gene: 16. Germline CDR1 and CDR2: SQVTM and ANQGSEA. CDR3 sequence (DNA): TGCAGCGTTCCTTCGGGAGGCCAATCGGGGTACTACGAGCAGTACTTC. Amino acids: CSVPSGGQSGYYEQYF.

The gene calls are TRBV18 and TRBJ2-3, with D unresolved. This CDR3 spans 14 amino acids. The V and J ends lost 0 bases and 0 bases respectively, with 4 bases between them. Germline V lookup: CDR1 KGHSH, CDR2 LQKENI. The CDR3 nucleotides read TGTGCCAGCTCACCACCGTCTAGCACAGATACGCAGTATTTT. Residues: CASSPPSSTDTQYF.

This clonotype was seen more than once but under ten times. The chain couples TRBV7-9 to TRBJ1-6; perhaps TRBD1 as D (6 bases). CDR3 size: 14 residues. Between the trimmed V and J ends, which lost 5 bases and 6 bases, there was a span of 11 bases. Germline V gene lookup returns CDR1 SEHNR and CDR2 FQNEAQ (reference sequence). The CDR3 is CASSLGQTNSPLHF. DNA for the CDR3: TGTGCCAGCAGCCTGGGACAAACTAATTCACCCCTCCACTTT.

The genes are TRBV20-1 and TRBJ2-6; tentative D call: TRBD1 (6 bases). V was cut by 6 bases and J by 2 bases, with 8 bases left in between. The V gene's germline CDR1 is DFQATT and CDR2 SNEGSKA (reference sequence). The CDR3 has 13 amino acids. CDR3 coding DNA: TGCAGTGCACAGGGACCTGGGGCCAACGTCCTGACTTTC. It is translated as CSAQGPGANVLTF.

V usage is TRBV6-4 and J usage is TRBJ1-2; D gene unclear. V lost 8 bases and J 0 bases, leaving 10 bases between the germline ends. The germline V gene encodes CDR1 MRHNA and CDR2 SNTAGT. The CDR3 extends over 13 amino acids. CDR3 sequence: CASADPANYGYTF. The CDR3 DNA follows: TGTGCCAGCGCCGATCCAGCTAACTATGGCTACACCTTC.

This clonotype was seen just once. A much larger clone sits a single nucleotide away, making a read error possible. This chain joins TRBV15 and TRBJ2-7; D is unclear. V was pared by 0 bases and J by 3 bases, with 9 bases between. The CDR3 contains 14 residues. CDR1 LNHNV and CDR2 YYDKDF come from the germline V gene (reference sequence). The DNA for the CDR3 is TGTGCCACCAGCAGAGATCACAATAACTACGAGCAGTACTTC. Residues: CATSRDHNNYEQYF.

On this clonotype: Sequence at one end of the junction differs from germline and may be a read error. V and J are TRBV7-2 and TRBJ2-7; D might be TRBD1 (6 bases). The CDR3 runs 14 residues. Germline V gene data show CDR1 as SGHTA and CDR2 as FQGNSA. The DNA of the CDR3 is TGCGCCAGCAGCGTCGGGACACCCTCCTACGAGCAGTACTTC. It yields the protein CASSVGTPSYEQYF. The complete variable domain, with remaining parts taken from reference TRBV7-2 and TRBJ2-7, reads GAGVSQSPSNKVTEKGKDVELRCDPISGHTALYWYRQSLGQGLEFLIYFQGNSAPDKSGLPSDRFSAERTGGSVSTLTIQRTQQEDSAVYLCASSVGTPSYEQYFGPGTRLTVT.

In DNA form, the CDR3 reads TGTGCCAGCAGCTCGTGGACTAGCGGGACAGATACGCAGTATTTT. As protein: CASSSWTSGTDTQYF. The chain carries TRBV7-2 and TRBJ2-3; 11 bases agree with TRBD2. The CDR3 has 15 residues. V lost 4 bases to trimming and J lost 3 bases; unmatched junction nucleotides: 3. The germline CDR1 and CDR2 sequences are SGHTA and FQGNSA.

In this sample, this clonotype turned up a few times. V gene TRBV5-4 combines with J gene TRBJ2-5; D ambiguous. Trimming stripped 4 bases from V and 1 base from J, with 11 bases between. This CDR3 comprises 14 residues. Germline loops: CDR1 SGHNT, CDR2 YYREEE (reference sequence). The CDR3 region has the DNA TGTGCCAGCAGCGCGGACGGCGTCCAAGAGACCCAGTACTTC. It translates to CASSADGVQETQYF. Combining the CDR3 with reference TRBV5-4 and TRBJ2-5 gives the whole variable domain ETGVTQSPTHLIKTRGQQVTLRCSSQSGHNTVSWYQQALGQGPQFIFQYYREEENGRGNFPPRFSGLQFPNYSSELNVNALELDDSALYLCASSADGVQETQYFGPGTRLLVL.

The CDR3 nucleotides read TGTGCCAGCCACTTAGATACGCAGTATTTT. The encoded protein is CASHLDTQYF. V usage is TRBV12-3 or TRBV12-4 and J usage is TRBJ2-3; D unclear. The CDR3 has 10 amino acids. The V end lost 8 bases, the J end lost 5 bases, and 5 bases lay between the germline ends.

This clonotype was counted between two and nine times. The chain couples TRBV7-2 to TRBJ2-7; no firm D call. The CDR3 extends over 12 amino acids. Germline loops: CDR1 SGHTA, CDR2 FQGNSA. V lost 4 bases to trimming and J lost 4 bases, with 8 bases between them. DNA of the CDR3: TGTGCCAGCAGCTCGAACTTTTACGAGCAGTACTTC. It is translated as CASSSNFYEQYF.

The rearrangement links TRBV7-9 to TRBJ2-7; D gene uncertain. The V gene's germline CDR1 is SEHNR and CDR2 FQNEAQ (reference sequence). Trimming stripped 7 bases from V and 2 bases from J, with 9 bases between. The CDR3 covers 12 residues. The CDR3 nucleotides are TGTGCCAGCACCACCAGCGCCTACGAGCAGTACTTC. Protein: CASTTSAYEQYF.

In this sample, this clonotype turned up many times. The chain recombines TRBV29-1 with TRBJ2-6, with D uncertain. Germline V gene data show CDR1 as SQVTM and CDR2 as ANQGSEA. V gave up 3 bases and J gave up 3 bases, with 9 bases separating them. The CDR3 consists of 14 residues. CDR3 sequence reads: CSVDSGIGANVLTF. DNA of the CDR3: TGCAGCGTTGATTCCGGAATTGGGGCCAACGTCCTGACTTTC.